A single sample is the source of the 26 T cell receptor beta chains below, sequenced in a study of cytomegalovirus exposure and HLA in healthy donors. Primers for the PCR totalled 60 Vbeta and 13 Jbeta. Generated by immunoSEQ multiplex PCR, the TCRdb table keeps only in-frame clones and is missing some. The repertoire holds tens of thousands of clones, approximately 78% seen once, with roughly 4.5% in the top ten. The sample was PBMCs. The receptors come from a middle-aged woman in good health and CMV-seropositive.

V usage is TRBV29-1 and J usage is TRBJ2-7, with TRBD1 matching 7 bases. Trimming removed 4 bases from V and 3 bases from J; junction bases left unmatched: 9. CDR1 is SQVTM and CDR2 is ANQGSEA in the germline V gene. This CDR3 is 14 amino acids long. CDR3 region: CSVVDRAWDYEQYF. For the CDR3, the DNA is TGCAGCGTTGTTGACAGGGCCTGGGACTACGAGCAGTACTTC.

This clone was detected a few times. The chain links TRBV4-2 to TRBJ2-6; D unresolved. Trimming cost V 4 bases and J 0 bases, with 7 bases left between them. Germline CDR1 LGHNA, CDR2 YNFKEQ. The CDR3 is 15 residues long. In DNA, the CDR3 is TGTGCCAGCAGCCGAGGAGCCTCTGGGGCCAACGTCCTGACTTTC. Its protein product is CASSRGASGANVLTF.

The CDR3 bases are TGTGCCAGCAGTTTTGGACTAGCGTTACGCACCGGGGAGCTGTTTTTT. Translating gives CASSFGLALRTGELFF. The rearrangement uses TRBV27 and TRBJ2-2; TRBD2 aligns across 9 bases. The germline V gene has CDR1 MNHEY and CDR2 SMNVEV (reference sequence). The V gene end was trimmed by 3 bases and the J gene end by 4 bases; junction bases not matched to a gene: 6. This CDR3 spans 16 amino acids.

This rearrangement joins TRBV4-3 to TRBJ1-4; 8 bases fit TRBD1. V was pared by 3 bases and J by 7 bases, with 7 bases of the junction left unmatched. The CDR3 has 15 amino acids. Germline V gives CDR1 LGHNA, CDR2 YSLEER. DNA for the CDR3: TGCGCCAGCAGCCAGCAGGACAGGGTGGGTGAAAAACTGTTTTTT. Its translation is CASSQQDRVGEKLFF.

V usage is TRBV19 and J usage is TRBJ2-2; tentatively, D is TRBD1 (7 bases). The CDR3 runs to 13 residues. Germline V lookup: CDR1 LNHDA, CDR2 SQIVND (reference sequence). With 10 bases removed from V and 6 bases from J, the gap between germline ends came to 15 bases. The CDR3 spells CATRGADAGELFF. The CDR3 nucleotides are TGTGCCACCAGGGGGGCGGACGCCGGGGAGCTGTTTTTT.

This chain joins TRBV28 and TRBJ1-3; D is undetermined. V lost 5 bases, J lost 4 bases, and 9 bases lay in between. Germline V gene sequence: CDR1 MDHEN, CDR2 SYDVKM. There are 13 residues in the CDR3. CDR3 DNA sequence: TGTGCCAGCAGTACATCGGGGGGAAACACCATATATTTT. Its protein product is CASSTSGGNTIYF.

This clone was observed a few times. DNA of the CDR3: TGTGCCAGCAGCTTAAGGGGCAGAGTGAACACCGGGGAGCTGTTTTTT. Amino acids: CASSLRGRVNTGELFF. J is TRBJ2-2 and V is TRBV7-2, with D possibly TRBD1 on 5 matching bases. The length of the CDR3 is 16 residues. The germline V gene has CDR1 SGHTA and CDR2 FQGNSA. V lost 2 bases to trimming and J lost 1 base, with 11 bases between them.

The chain uses TRBV19 and TRBJ2-1, with D unclear. Per germline, CDR1 LNHDA and CDR2 SQIVND (reference sequence). The CDR3 has 18 amino acids. The V gene lost 3 bases and the J gene lost 8 bases, with 26 bases spanning the gap. The DNA for the CDR3 is TGTGCCAGTAGTATTCCCAGACCGGGTCCCGAATCGGTGGATGAGCAGTTCTTC. It yields the protein CASSIPRPGPESVDEQFF.

This clone was picked up one time. The genes are TRBV19 and TRBJ1-1; the match to TRBD1 covers 8 bases. J lost 2 bases, V lost 9 bases, and 5 bases had no gene match. Germline V gene lookup returns CDR1 LNHDA and CDR2 SQIVND (reference sequence). The CDR3 consists of 13 residues. This chain's CDR3 is CASVGQGNTEAFF. CDR3 DNA: TGTGCCAGCGTAGGACAGGGAAACACTGAAGCTTTCTTT.

V gene TRBV11-3 combines with J gene TRBJ2-7, with 11 bases lining up with TRBD1. The length of the CDR3 is 16 residues. The V gene's germline CDR1 is SGHNT and CDR2 YENEEA. The V and J ends lost 5 bases and 5 bases, in that order; junction bases with no gene match: 11. The CDR3 loop reads CASSTKGQGAIHEQYF. The CDR3 DNA sequence: TGTGCCAGCAGCACCAAAGGACAGGGGGCGATACACGAGCAGTACTTC.

This clone has at least ten counts. The J gene is TRBJ1-1, the V gene TRBV7-8; 7 nucleotides agree with TRBD1. The CDR3 has 14 residues. J gave up 1 base and V 4 bases, and 3 bases lay outside the gene matches. Per germline, CDR1 SGHVS and CDR2 FQNEAQ. The CDR3 loop is CASSWDRSNTEAFF. Written as DNA, the CDR3 is TGTGCCAGCAGCTGGGACAGATCGAACACTGAAGCTTTCTTT.

The chain joins TRBV6-5 to TRBJ2-2, with no clear D. Trimming stripped 5 bases from V and 7 bases from J, with 8 bases between. The CDR3 covers 12 residues. Germline-derived CDR1 and CDR2 are MNHEY and SVGAGI. In nucleotides, the CDR3 is TGTGCCAGCAGTACCTCTAGCGGGGAGCTGTTTTTT. Its protein product is CASSTSSGELFF.

The rearrangement links TRBV27 to TRBJ2-3, with 9 bases aligning to TRBD2. Germline V lookup: CDR1 MNHEY, CDR2 SMNVEV (reference sequence). This CDR3 contains 15 residues. Trimming took 6 bases from V and 5 from J; bases not matched to a gene: 9. CDR3: CASRPAGGGGDTQYF. CDR3 nucleotides: TGTGCCAGCAGGCCAGCGGGAGGAGGGGGAGATACGCAGTATTTT.

The CDR3 DNA reads TGTGCCAGCAGCGTACCCCAGGGGGACTATGGCTACACCTTC. It encodes CASSVPQGDYGYTF. The V and J genes are TRBV5-4 and TRBJ1-2; 7 nucleotides agree with TRBD1. The CDR3 contains 14 residues. Germline-derived CDR1 and CDR2 are SGHNT and YYREEE (reference sequence). Unmatched junction bases numbered 6, after V lost 4 bases and J lost 3 bases.

The gene calls are TRBV12-5 and TRBJ2-3; D unresolved. Per germline, CDR1 LGHNT and CDR2 FRNRAP. This CDR3 is built from 12 residues. Trimming shortened V by 5 bases and J by 3 bases, and 6 bases separated the two germline ends. CDR3 loop: CASGLTTDTQYF. CDR3 DNA sequence: TGTGCTAGTGGTCTCACTACAGATACGCAGTATTTT.

V gene TRBV27 combines with J gene TRBJ2-7; D is perhaps TRBD2 (6 bases). V gave up 6 bases and J gave up 5 bases, with 17 bases separating them. The CDR3 is 14 residues long. CDR1 and CDR2 (germline): MNHEY, SMNVEV (reference sequence). The CDR3 DNA is TGTGCCAGCAGCCGTCACGGGAGTTCCCACGAGCAGTACTTC. It encodes CASSRHGSSHEQYF.

The rearrangement links TRBV6-4 to TRBJ2-2; D is uncertain. V was pared by 5 bases and J by 0 bases, with 10 bases between. Germline loops: CDR1 MRHNA, CDR2 SNTAGT. CDR3 size: 15 residues. CDR3 residues: CASSRAASNTGELFF. CDR3 bases: TGTGCCAGCAGTCGTGCGGCCTCGAACACCGGGGAGCTGTTTTTT.

This chain joins TRBV7-8 and TRBJ1-6, with 7 bases fitting TRBD1. Per germline, CDR1 SGHVS and CDR2 FQNEAQ. V lost 3 bases to trimming and J lost 7 bases; unmatched junction nucleotides: 3. The CDR3 is 14 residues long. CDR3 in DNA: TGTGCCAGCAGCTTGTGGGACAGCAATTCACCCCTCCACTTT. Its translation is CASSLWDSNSPLHF.

V usage is TRBV2 and J usage is TRBJ2-1, with TRBD1 matching 11 bases. The V and J ends lost 7 bases and 8 bases, in that order; junction bases with no gene match: 7. CDR3 length equals 14 residues. Per the germline V gene, CDR1 is SNHLY and CDR2 is FYNNEI. The CDR3 here is CASNRDRGIDEQFF. In nucleotides, the CDR3 is TGTGCCAGCAACCGGGACAGGGGGATCGATGAGCAGTTCTTC.

CDR3 sequence reads: CASRLDRNYGYTF. CDR3 DNA: TGTGCCAGCAGACTGGACAGGAACTATGGCTACACCTTC. The chain recombines TRBV5-6 with TRBJ1-2; 7 positions match TRBD1. Germline V lookup: CDR1 SGHDT, CDR2 YYEEEE. The CDR3 consists of 13 residues. V dropped 5 bases and J dropped 2; count of bases not matched to a gene: 3.

This chain's CDR3 is CASSLEFPSSYEQYF. The CDR3 DNA sequence: TGCGCCAGCAGCTTGGAATTTCCGAGCTCCTACGAGCAGTACTTC. The V call is TRBV5-1, the J call TRBJ2-7; D remains ambiguous. V gave up 0 bases and J gave up 0 bases, with 10 bases separating them. The CDR3 has 15 residues. CDR1 is SGHRS, CDR2 YFSETQ, per germline.

This chain uses TRBV28 with TRBJ1-2; 9 nucleotides match TRBD1. The junction had 6 bases not matched to a gene; V was cut back by 1 base and J by 6 bases. Per germline, CDR1 MDHEN and CDR2 SYDVKM. The CDR3 is 15 amino acids. The CDR3 here is CASSLSTGGSDGYTF. DNA for the CDR3: TGTGCCAGCAGTTTATCCACAGGGGGCTCGGATGGCTACACCTTC.

V gene TRBV28 combines with J gene TRBJ2-7; D may be TRBD1 (6 bases). CDR1 is MDHEN, CDR2 SYDVKM, per germline. V lost 9 bases and J 6 bases, leaving 21 bases between the germline ends. The CDR3 runs 14 residues. CDR3 coding DNA: TGTGCCAGTACACTAAAAGGGGGACCCACCGAGCAGTACTTC. This sequence encodes CASTLKGGPTEQYF.

The chain recombines TRBV18 with TRBJ2-5, with 7 bases fitting TRBD1. The CDR3 totals 16 residues. V shed 3 bases and J 4 bases; nucleotides not matched to a gene: 11. Germline CDR1 KGHSH, CDR2 LQKENI. The CDR3 spells CASSPRVGGSPETQYF. In nucleotides, the CDR3 is TGTGCCAGCTCACCCCGCGTAGGGGGCTCGCCAGAGACCCAGTACTTC. The full variable domain, rest sourced from reference TRBV18 and TRBJ2-5, is NAGVMQNPRHLVRRRGQEARLRCSPMKGHSHVYWYRQLPEEGLKFMVYLQKENIIDESGMPKERFSAEFPKEGPSILRIQQVVRGDSAAYFCASSPRVGGSPETQYFGPGTRLLVL.

The chain couples TRBV28 to TRBJ2-1, with 7 bases aligning to TRBD1. After removal of 4 bases from V and 4 bases from J, the junction contained 4 bases not matched to a gene. CDR3 length: 14 residues. Per the germline V gene, CDR1 is MDHEN and CDR2 is SYDVKM. The CDR3 sequence is CASSSDRVYNEQFF. Written as DNA, the CDR3 is TGTGCCAGCAGTTCCGACAGGGTATACAATGAGCAGTTCTTC. Supplemented by reference TRBV28 and TRBJ2-1, the full variable domain reads DVKVTQSSRYLVKRTGEKVFLECVQDMDHENMFWYRQDPGLGLRLIYFSYDVKMKEKGDIPEGYSVSREKKERFSLILESASTNQTSMYLCASSSDRVYNEQFFGPGTRLTVL.

This chain joins TRBV6-5 and TRBJ1-1; no clear D gene. Trimming took 2 bases from V and 4 from J, leaving 14 bases between them. Germline CDR1 and CDR2: MNHEY and SVGAGI. The CDR3 spans 15 residues. Here the CDR3 DNA reads TGTGCCAGCAGTTACGAAGGTTTTTCGGGCACTGAAGCTTTCTTT. Encoded protein: CASSYEGFSGTEAFF.